The 12 T cell receptor beta chains listed next were all sequenced from one sample in a study of blood T cell repertoires in COVID-19. TCRdb keeps only in-frame clones here, not all; method: immunoSEQ multiplex PCR. Of about 210,000 clones in the sample, around 83% were seen once. The sample consisted of peripheral blood. These receptors were obtained from a woman at least 80 years old with acute or convalescent COVID-19.

V gene TRBV5-1 combines with J gene TRBJ1-1, with no clear D. Germline V CDR1 and CDR2: SGHRS, YFSETQ. V shed 2 bases and J shed 5 bases, with 13 bases lying between them. The CDR3 extends over 14 amino acids. CDR3 residues: CASSFESGLTEAFF. CDR3 nucleotide sequence: TGCGCCAGCAGCTTCGAGTCAGGCTTGACTGAAGCTTTCTTT.

The chain has TRBV19 and TRBJ2-2; possible D gene TRBD2, 6 bases. V was cut by 1 base and J by 4 bases, with 10 bases left in between. Germline CDR1 is LNHDA and CDR2 is SQIVND (reference sequence). The CDR3 runs 15 residues. The CDR3 sequence is CASSIAGVTTGELFF. CDR3 DNA sequence: TGTGCCAGTAGTATAGCGGGAGTCACCACCGGGGAGCTGTTTTTT.

The genes are TRBV29-1 and TRBJ1-1; TRBD1 aligns across 7 bases. The V segment lost 5 bases and the J segment 6 bases; nucleotides outside the gene matches: 12. The CDR3 runs to 14 residues. Germline lookup yields CDR1 SQVTM and CDR2 ANQGSEA. The CDR3 region is CSVTSDRDRSEAFF. The DNA of the CDR3 is TGCAGCGTTACCTCAGACCGGGACAGATCTGAAGCTTTCTTT.

This clone was seen a single time. The chain couples TRBV28 to TRBJ2-3; TRBD2 matches at 7 bases. The germline gives CDR1 MDHEN, CDR2 SYDVKM. The CDR3 spans 14 residues. V dropped 5 bases and J dropped 0; count of bases not matched to a gene: 2. DNA of the CDR3: TGTGCCAGCAGTATAGCGGGTAGCACAGATACGCAGTATTTT. Residues: CASSIAGSTDTQYF.

The chain recombines TRBV12-3 or TRBV12-4 with TRBJ2-1; no definite D call. The CDR3 is 13 amino acids. V was pared by 6 bases and J by 1 base, with 7 bases between. DNA of the CDR3: TGTGCCAGCAGCGAGTGGTCCTACAATGAGCAGTTCTTC. Translating it yields CASSEWSYNEQFF.

The rearrangement links TRBV2 to TRBJ1-5, with 7 bases aligning to TRBD1. The CDR3 runs to 14 residues. CDR1 and CDR2 from the germline V gene are SNHLY and FYNNEI. The J segment lost 6 bases and the V segment lost 4 bases, leaving 6 bases of the junction unmatched. The CDR3 is CASSGQGGRQPQHF. The CDR3 DNA reads TGTGCCAGCAGTGGTCAGGGGGGCCGTCAGCCCCAGCATTTT.

The chain is built from TRBV19 and TRBJ2-3; D ambiguous. V was trimmed by 8 bases and J by 2 bases, leaving 14 bases between them. Germline V lookup: CDR1 LNHDA, CDR2 SQIVND (reference sequence). CDR3 length: 14 amino acids. The CDR3 reads CASSEAKYTDTQYF. CDR3 bases: TGTGCCAGTTCTGAAGCAAAATACACAGATACGCAGTATTTT.

The J gene is TRBJ2-1, the V gene TRBV4-3; TRBD2 matches 8 bases. With 1 base clipped from V and 7 bases from J, the junction kept 9 bases outside the gene matches. CDR3 length: 16 amino acids. Germline V gives CDR1 LGHNA, CDR2 YSLEER. CDR3 residues: CASSQVSGTFPNEQFF. CDR3 DNA sequence: TGCGCCAGCAGCCAAGTTAGCGGGACTTTTCCGAATGAGCAGTTCTTC.

A note on this clone: The germline gene is not matched at one end of the junction; a read error may be the cause. The genes are TRBV29-1 and TRBJ2-7; 7 nucleotides align to TRBD1. The CDR3 spans 11 residues. Germline V gives CDR1 SQVTM, CDR2 ANQGSEA. CDR3 in amino acids: CNVQDRTRQYF. CDR3 in DNA: TGCAACGTTCAGGACAGGACGAGGCAGTACTTC.

The J gene is TRBJ2-3, the V gene TRBV24-1, with 12 bases lining up with TRBD2. The CDR3 extends over 17 amino acids. The V gene end was trimmed by 3 bases and the J gene end by 1 base; junction bases not matched to a gene: 4. CDR1 and CDR2 from the germline V gene are KGHDR and SFDVKD. CDR3 DNA: TGTGCCACCAGTGATGCTAGCGGGAGGGCCGGCACAGATACGCAGTATTTT. It codes for CATSDASGRAGTDTQYF.

The chain combines TRBV21-1 with TRBJ2-1; the table's D gene call, TRBD2, was not cross checked with the DNA. TRBV21-1 is tagged as a pseudogene. The CDR3 covers 16 residues. CDR3 nucleotide sequence: TGTGCCAGCAGCAAAAGTGGGCCCCGGGGGAACAATGAGCAGTTCTTC. Translation: CASSKSGPRGNNEQFF.

This chain connects TRBV11-2 to TRBJ1-1, with D perhaps TRBD1 (5 bases). Per germline, CDR1 SGHAT and CDR2 FQNNGV. The CDR3 consists of 14 residues. Trimming removed 5 bases at V and 4 bases at J, with 14 bases between. The CDR3 loop reads CASSRTGVRTEAFF. The CDR3, as DNA: TGTGCCAGCAGCCGTACAGGTGTCCGCACTGAAGCTTTCTTT.